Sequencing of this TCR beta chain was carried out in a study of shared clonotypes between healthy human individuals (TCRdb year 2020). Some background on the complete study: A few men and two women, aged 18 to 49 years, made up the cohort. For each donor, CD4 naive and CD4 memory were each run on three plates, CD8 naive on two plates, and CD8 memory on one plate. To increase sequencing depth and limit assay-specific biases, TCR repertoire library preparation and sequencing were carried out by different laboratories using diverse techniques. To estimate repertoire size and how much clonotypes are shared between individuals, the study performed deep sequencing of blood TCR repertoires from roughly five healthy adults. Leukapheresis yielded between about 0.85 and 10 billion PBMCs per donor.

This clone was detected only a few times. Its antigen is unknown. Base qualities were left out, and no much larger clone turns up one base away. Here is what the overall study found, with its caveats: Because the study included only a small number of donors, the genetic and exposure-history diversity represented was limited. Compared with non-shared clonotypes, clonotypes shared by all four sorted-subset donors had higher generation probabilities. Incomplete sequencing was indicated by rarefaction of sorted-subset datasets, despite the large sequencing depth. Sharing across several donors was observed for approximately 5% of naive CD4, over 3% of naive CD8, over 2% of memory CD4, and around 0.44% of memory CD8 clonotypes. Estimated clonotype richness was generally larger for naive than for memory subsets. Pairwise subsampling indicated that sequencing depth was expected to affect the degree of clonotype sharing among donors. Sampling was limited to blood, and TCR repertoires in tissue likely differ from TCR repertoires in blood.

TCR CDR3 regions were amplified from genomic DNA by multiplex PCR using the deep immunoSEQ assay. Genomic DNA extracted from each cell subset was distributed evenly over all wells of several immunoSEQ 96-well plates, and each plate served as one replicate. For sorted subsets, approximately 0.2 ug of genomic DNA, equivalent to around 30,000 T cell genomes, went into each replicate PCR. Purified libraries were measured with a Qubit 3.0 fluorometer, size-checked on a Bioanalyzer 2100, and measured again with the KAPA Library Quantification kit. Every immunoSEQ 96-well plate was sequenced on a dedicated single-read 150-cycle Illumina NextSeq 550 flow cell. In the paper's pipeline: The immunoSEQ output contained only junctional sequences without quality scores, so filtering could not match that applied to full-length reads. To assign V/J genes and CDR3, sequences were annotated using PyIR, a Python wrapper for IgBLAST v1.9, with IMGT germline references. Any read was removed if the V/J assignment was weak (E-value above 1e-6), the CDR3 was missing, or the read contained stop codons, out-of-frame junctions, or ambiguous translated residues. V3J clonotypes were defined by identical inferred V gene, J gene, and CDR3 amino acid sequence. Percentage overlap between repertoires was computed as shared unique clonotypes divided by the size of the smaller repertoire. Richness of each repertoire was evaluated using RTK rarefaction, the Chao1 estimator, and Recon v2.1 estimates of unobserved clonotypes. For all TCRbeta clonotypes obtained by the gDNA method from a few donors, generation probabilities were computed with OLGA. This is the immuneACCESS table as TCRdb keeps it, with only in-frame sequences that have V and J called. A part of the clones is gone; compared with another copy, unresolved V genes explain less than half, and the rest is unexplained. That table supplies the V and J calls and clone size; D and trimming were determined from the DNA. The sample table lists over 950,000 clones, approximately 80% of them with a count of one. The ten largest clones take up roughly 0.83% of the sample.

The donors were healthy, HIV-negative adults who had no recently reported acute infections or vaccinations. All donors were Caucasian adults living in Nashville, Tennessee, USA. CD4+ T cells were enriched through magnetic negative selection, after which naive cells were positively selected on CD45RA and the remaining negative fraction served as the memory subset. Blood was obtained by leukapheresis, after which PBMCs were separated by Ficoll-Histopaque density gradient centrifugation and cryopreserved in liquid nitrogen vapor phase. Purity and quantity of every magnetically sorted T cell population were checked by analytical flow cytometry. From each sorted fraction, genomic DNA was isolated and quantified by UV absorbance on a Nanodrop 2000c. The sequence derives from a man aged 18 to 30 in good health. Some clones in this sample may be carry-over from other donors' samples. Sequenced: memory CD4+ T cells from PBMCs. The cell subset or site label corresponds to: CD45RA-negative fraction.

The base sequence is TGTGCCAGCAGTGAACGAAATACCTACGAGCAGTACTTC. This encodes CASSERNTYEQYF. The chain employs TRBV6-1 and TRBJ2-7, with the D gene call left open. V was cut back by 2 bases and J by 2 bases, leaving a gap of 7 bases between them. CDR1 is given as MNHNS and CDR2 as SASEGT, both from the germline V gene. The CDR3 measures 13 amino acids from cysteine to phenylalanine. The read is trimmed to its CDR3 DNA, 39 bases read in frame from base 1.